The entry below gives a single T cell receptor (beta chain) sequence along with its context. The protocol was immunoSEQ multiplex PCR, while the TCRdb copy is restricted to in-frame clones and leaves out a portion. The sample shows about 79,000 clones, 75% to 95% of them seen only once. This sample is part of a study of technical replicates of blood from several donors. The V and J ends lost 6 bases and 4 bases, in that order; junction bases with no gene match: 23. Germline loops: CDR1 KGHSY, CDR2 FQNENV. The CDR3 length is 19 residues. This TCR was sampled from a human donor in good health. Some clones in this sample may be carry-over from other donors' samples. The chain is built from TRBV16 and TRBJ1-1; 7 bases are shared with TRBD1. Sample: T cells isolated from PBMCs. CDR3 loop: CASRLHLPDRERSATEAFF. The CDR3 nucleotides are TGTGCCAGCAGGCTACACCTCCCAGACAGGGAAAGGTCTGCCACTGAAGCTTTCTTT.